These 4 T cell receptor beta chains were sequenced from one sample in a study of cytomegalovirus exposure and HLA in healthy donors (dated by TCRdb to 2016 to 2017). Receptor amplification or capture employed the immunoSEQ multiplex PCR assay. A mixture of 60 forward primers for TCR Vbeta segments and 13 reverse primers for TCR Jbeta segments was used in the multiplex PCR. TCRdb provides this immuneACCESS table in a form limited to in-frame rearrangements. Some clones are lacking; in checked studies, under half of them reflect an unresolved V gene, and why the rest are absent is not known. Counted in this sample were over 80,000 clones; about 79% of them appeared once. Approximately 3.9% of the sample comes from the top ten. What was sequenced was PBMCs. Every receptor here comes from a man aged 45-60 years in good health and CMV-seronegative.

The chain combines TRBV10-3 with TRBJ2-2; TRBD2 matches at 10 bases. The V segment lost 3 bases and the J segment 13 bases; nucleotides outside the gene matches: 17. The CDR3 extends over 17 amino acids. Germline V gene sequence: CDR1 ENHRY, CDR2 SYGVKD. Here the CDR3 DNA reads TGTGCCATCAGTGACCTTCTTTACGGGACTAGCGCCAAGGGGCTGTTTTTT. It is translated as CAISDLLYGTSAKGLFF.

The CDR3 sequence is CASSLDRVTGELFF. CDR3 nucleotides: TGCGCCAGCAGCTTAGACAGGGTCACCGGGGAGCTGTTTTTT. The chain carries TRBV5-1 and TRBJ2-2, with 7 nucleotides matching TRBD1. Germline-derived CDR1 and CDR2 are SGHRS and YFSETQ. The CDR3 contains 14 residues. V was pared by 2 bases and J by 4 bases, with 2 bases of the junction left unmatched.

V usage is TRBV19 and J usage is TRBJ1-2, with 9 bases matching TRBD1. V trimming: 3 bases; J trimming: 6 bases; junction bases outside the gene matches: 2. The germline gives CDR1 LNHDA, CDR2 SQIVND (reference sequence). This CDR3 contains 13 residues. CDR3 sequence (DNA): TGTGCCAGTAGTATCGGGACAGGGAATGGCTACACCTTC. The encoded protein is CASSIGTGNGYTF.

The chain carries TRBV5-4 and TRBJ2-7, with TRBD1 matching 7 bases. Germline assignment: CDR1 SGHNT and CDR2 YYREEE (reference sequence). Trimming cost V 3 bases and J 0 bases; bases outside gene matches: 6. There are 15 residues in the CDR3. The CDR3 sequence: CASSYQTGSSYEQYF. The DNA of the CDR3 is TGTGCCAGCAGCTATCAGACAGGGAGCTCCTACGAGCAGTACTTC.